This TCR beta chain was obtained from a study of response to subunit inactivated influenza vaccine. For this clonotype: Its target is not known.

Using its own MiXCR run on the RT-PCR reads, TCRdb lists one record per CDR3 protein. The data show around 710,000 distinct CDR3 sequences, roughly 14% seen once. Trimming at V came to 0 bases and at J to 3 bases, leaving 6 bases not matched to a gene. The CDR3 is 17 residues long. In germline, CDR1 is ENHRY, CDR2 SYGVKD. Study-wide points: There was a suggestion from the authors that each seasonal influenza vaccination recruits few new T cells.

The source of this sequence is a man aged 45-65 years who received an inactivated influenza vaccine. The sequencing used PBMCs from blood, collected around 14 days before vaccination. The rearrangement links TRBV10-3 to TRBJ2-2; 8 bases fit TRBD1. CDR3 in DNA: TGTGCCATCAGTGAGTCCGGAAACAGGGGGGACACCGGGGAGCTGTTTTTT. Translating gives CAISESGNRGDTGELFF.